Shown below are 15 T cell receptor beta chains from a single sample sequenced in a study of human T cells and chemical hapten exposure. The sample's time point: pre-sensitization, week 0. The treatment denotes: therapeutic diphenylcyclopropenone sensitization with weekly scalp DPC. TCRdb re-derived calls from the RACE reads in MiXCR, one entry per CDR3 protein. The data hold about 260,000 distinct CDR3 sequences, with approximately 8.6% observed a single time. Sequenced material: whole blood, taken in connection with sensitization to the hapten diphenylcyclopropenone (DPC). These receptors all come from a woman aged 40 to 50 with alopecia areata. Some clones in this sample may be carry-over from other donors' samples.

This clonotype has ten or more counts. The chain links TRBV29-1 to TRBJ1-2; 10 bases are a match to TRBD1. V lost 1 base, J lost 3 bases, and 20 bases stayed unmatched. Germline CDR1 and CDR2: SQVTM and ANQGSEA. The CDR3 has 20 residues. CDR3 loop: CSVEVLVIAGQGLKDYGYTF. The CDR3 DNA sequence: TGCAGCGTTGAAGTCTTGGTGATTGCGGGACAGGGGCTAAAAGACTATGGCTACACCTTC.

This clonotype was picked up a small number of times. The gene calls are TRBV6-2 or TRBV6-3 and TRBJ1-2; D perhaps matches TRBD1 (6 bases). V was shortened by 7 bases and J by 4 bases, with 19 bases between the two germline ends. The germline V gene has CDR1 MNHEY and CDR2 SVGEGT. The CDR3 spans 15 residues. CDR3 coding DNA: TGTGCCAGCAATACGCGACAGGACCTCCCCTATGGCTACACCTTC. The encoded protein is CASNTRQDLPYGYTF.

The chain is built from TRBV27 and TRBJ2-1; TRBD2 matches at 13 bases. The length of the CDR3 is 15 residues. Germline V gene data show CDR1 as MNHEY and CDR2 as SMNVEV (reference sequence). V lost 4 bases to trimming and J lost 12 bases; unmatched junction nucleotides: 9. The CDR3 protein is CASSWRTSGRSWQFF. In nucleotides, the CDR3 is TGTGCCAGCAGTTGGAGGACTAGCGGGAGAAGTTGGCAGTTCTTC.

The rearrangement uses TRBV20-1 and TRBJ2-3; no clear D gene. The CDR3 consists of 11 residues. Germline V gives CDR1 DFQATT, CDR2 SNEGSKA (reference sequence). Between the trimmed V and J ends, which lost 6 bases and 0 bases, there was a span of 4 bases. DNA of the CDR3: TGCAGTGCCGGAAGCACAGATACGCAGTATTTT. Protein: CSAGSTDTQYF.

This clonotype was observed a few times. This sequence joins TRBV6-5 and TRBJ2-7; the D is unclear. V shed 0 bases and J shed 4 bases, with 13 bases lying between them. This CDR3 region has 15 residues. In germline, CDR1 is MNHEY, CDR2 SVGAGI. This CDR3 reads CASSYSTGTWYEQYF. In DNA, the CDR3 is TGTGCCAGCAGTTACTCGACGGGTACGTGGTACGAGCAGTACTTC.

This clonotype was seen many times. V gene TRBV3-1 combines with J gene TRBJ2-7; a weak D match, TRBD1 (5 bases). There are 14 residues in the CDR3. Germline V gene data show CDR1 as LGHDT and CDR2 as YNNKEL (reference sequence). V was clipped by 2 bases and J by 4 bases, with 12 bases between them. The CDR3 reads CASSQSFRAYEQYF. The CDR3 DNA is TGTGCCAGCAGCCAAAGTTTCAGGGCTTACGAGCAGTACTTC.

This rearrangement joins TRBV5-5 to TRBJ2-3, with 8 positions matching TRBD2. V trimming: 1 base; J trimming: 4 bases; junction bases outside the gene matches: 8. The CDR3 is 16 amino acids. CDR1 and CDR2 from the germline V gene are SGHKS and YYEKEE (reference sequence). In nucleotides, the CDR3 is TGTGCCAGCAGCTTGCCGAGGAGCGGGGGCGCAGATACGCAGTATTTT. Translation gives CASSLPRSGGADTQYF.

This clonotype was recorded many times. The chain carries TRBV12-3 or TRBV12-4 and TRBJ1-2; the D gene is possibly TRBD1 (5 bases). Trimming removed 6 bases from V and 4 bases from J, with 12 bases in between. There are 13 residues in the CDR3. The chain's CDR3 is CASSREPTYGYTF. In nucleotides, the CDR3 is TGTGCCAGCAGCAGGGAACCGACCTATGGCTACACCTTC.

This clonotype has a count of ten or more. The chain combines TRBV29-1 with TRBJ1-3; no firm D call. V lost 5 bases and J lost 0, with 14 bases in between. The CDR3 totals 15 residues. Germline V gene lookup returns CDR1 SQVTM and CDR2 ANQGSEA. The CDR3 is CSVLVRESSGNTIYF. CDR3 DNA sequence: TGCAGCGTTTTGGTGCGGGAGAGCTCTGGAAACACCATATATTTT. The variable domain in full, with the rest retrieved from reference TRBV29-1 and TRBJ1-3, is SAVISQKPSRDICQRGTSLTIQCQVDSQVTMMFWYRQQPGQSLTLIATANQGSEATYESGFVIDKFPISRPNLTFSTLTVSNMSPEDSSIYLCSVLVRESSGNTIYFGEGSWLTVV.

This clonotype was seen more than once but under ten times. The chain combines TRBV20-1 with TRBJ1-6; D is perhaps TRBD1 (6 bases). Germline V gene lookup returns CDR1 DFQATT and CDR2 SNEGSKA (reference sequence). This CDR3 comprises 16 residues. V lost 3 bases and J lost 0, with 12 bases in between. The CDR3 nucleotides are TGCAGTGCTAGGGGTCAGGGGTTCTCCTATAATTCACCCCTCCACTTT. This sequence encodes CSARGQGFSYNSPLHF.

The gene calls are TRBV7-9 and TRBJ2-1, with 11 positions matching TRBD2. J was trimmed by 0 bases and V by 1 base; bases with no gene match: 2. Germline V gene lookup returns CDR1 SEHNR and CDR2 FQNEAQ (reference sequence). The CDR3 consists of 17 residues. The CDR3 region has the DNA TGTGCCAGCAGCTTAGTGGGACTAGCGGTCTCCTACAATGAGCAGTTCTTC. Translating gives CASSLVGLAVSYNEQFF.

This clonotype came up a few times. The rearrangement links TRBV3-1 to TRBJ2-2, with D perhaps TRBD2 (6 bases). Trimming removed 4 bases from V and 4 bases from J, with 7 bases in between. Germline V gives CDR1 LGHDT, CDR2 YNNKEL (reference sequence). This CDR3 has 13 amino acids. CDR3 DNA: TGTGCCAGCAGCCGGGGACTCACCGGGGAGCTGTTTTTT. Translated, it gives CASSRGLTGELFF.

This rearrangement joins TRBV27 to TRBJ2-1, with D maybe TRBD1 (6 bases). The CDR3 spans 13 residues. The germline V and J ends were trimmed by 8 bases and 1 base, with 9 bases remaining between them. From germline, CDR1 is MNHEY and CDR2 SMNVEV (reference sequence). The CDR3 DNA reads TGTGCCAGCTCACAGGGATCCTACAATGAGCAGTTCTTC. Protein product: CASSQGSYNEQFF.

This clonotype was counted only a few times. V and J are TRBV9 and TRBJ2-2; no reliable D call. The CDR3 sequence is 14 residues long. Per the germline V gene, CDR1 is SGDLS and CDR2 is YYNGEE. With 0 bases removed from V and 6 bases from J, the gap between germline ends came to 9 bases. For the CDR3, the DNA is TGTGCCAGCAGCGTAGGATGGGGTCCCGGGGAGCTGTTTTTT. It yields the protein CASSVGWGPGELFF. Full variable domain (remainder filled in from reference TRBV9 and TRBJ2-2): DSGVTQTPKHLITATGQRVTLRCSPRSGDLSVYWYQQSLDQGLQFLIQYYNGEERAKGNILERFSAQQFPDLHSELNLSSLELGDSALYFCASSVGWGPGELFFGEGSRLTVL.

This clonotype was found a few times. V gene TRBV28 combines with J gene TRBJ2-7, with 12 positions matching TRBD2. V lost 4 bases and J lost 6; bases outside the gene matches: 7. CDR1 MDHEN and CDR2 SYDVKM come from the germline V gene. The CDR3 consists of 15 residues. The CDR3 reads CASSSSSGRAPEQYF. The CDR3 DNA reads TGTGCCAGCAGTTCCTCTAGCGGGAGGGCCCCCGAGCAGTACTTC.